This T cell receptor (beta chain) is from a study of blood T cell repertoires in COVID-19. Study at large: The cDNA or gDNA used as material had been derived from T cells, B-cell-depleted T cells, or PBMCs.

Clones were sequenced by immunoSEQ multiplex PCR, and TCRdb holds only the in-frame ones, with some missing. The top ten clones hold about 12% of a sample with roughly 250,000 clones, around 85% of them seen once. V trimming: 2 bases; J trimming: 10 bases; junction bases outside the gene matches: 10. CDR1 and CDR2 (germline): LNHNV, YYDKDF (reference sequence). The CDR3 covers 16 residues. Sequencing was done on a sample of peripheral blood. The sequence was obtained from a woman aged 30 to 39 with COVID-19, enrolled during active disease. The chain joins TRBV15 to TRBJ2-1; 11 positions match TRBD1. The CDR3 spells CATSRYSRDRGREQFF. In DNA, the CDR3 is TGTGCCACCAGCAGATATTCGCGGGACAGGGGGAGAGAGCAGTTCTTC.